Detailed here is one TCR beta chain. What it recognizes is unknown. The junction departs from the called germline gene at one end, perhaps through a read error. This sample was taken from a study of breast tumors, draining lymph nodes, adjacent tissues. Study results and caveats: Most tumor T cells seemingly derive from lymph node, then expand in tumor. Tumor repertoires ranked between lymph nodes and nontumor tissue in diversity, with V and J gene preferences.

The lymph nodes were axillary draining lymph nodes from breast cancer patients. This CDR3 contains 11 residues. In TCRdb, the multiplex PCR reads were re-called with MiXCR into one record per CDR3 protein. The sample holds a few hundred thousand distinct CDR3 sequences; less than 45% are singletons and the top ten take about 3.9%. This chain connects TRBV12-3 or TRBV12-4 to TRBJ2-1, with D unresolved. The sequence came from a female donor with breast cancer. Some clones in this sample may be carry-over from other donors' samples. Sequenced material: axillary lymph node tissue. The CDR3 reads CVSSLIYEQFF. DNA for the CDR3: TGTGTCAGCAGCCTTATCTATGAGCAGTTCTTC.